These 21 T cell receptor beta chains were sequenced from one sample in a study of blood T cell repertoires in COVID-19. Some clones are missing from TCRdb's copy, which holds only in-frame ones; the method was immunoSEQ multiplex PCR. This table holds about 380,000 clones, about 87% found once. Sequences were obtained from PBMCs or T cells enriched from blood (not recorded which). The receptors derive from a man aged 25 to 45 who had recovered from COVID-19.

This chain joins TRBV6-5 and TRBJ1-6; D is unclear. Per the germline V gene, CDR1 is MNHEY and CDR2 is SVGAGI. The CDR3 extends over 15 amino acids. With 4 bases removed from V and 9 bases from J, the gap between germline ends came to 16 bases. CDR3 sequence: CASSSAGKRSSPLHF. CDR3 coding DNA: TGTGCCAGCAGTTCCGCCGGGAAAAGAAGTTCACCCCTCCACTTT.

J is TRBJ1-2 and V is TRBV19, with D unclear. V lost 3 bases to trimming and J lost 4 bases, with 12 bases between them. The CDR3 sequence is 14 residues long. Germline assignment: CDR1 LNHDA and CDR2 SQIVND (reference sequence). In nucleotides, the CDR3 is TGTGCCAGTAGTATCCTGGCAGGATCCTATGGCTACACCTTC. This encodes CASSILAGSYGYTF.

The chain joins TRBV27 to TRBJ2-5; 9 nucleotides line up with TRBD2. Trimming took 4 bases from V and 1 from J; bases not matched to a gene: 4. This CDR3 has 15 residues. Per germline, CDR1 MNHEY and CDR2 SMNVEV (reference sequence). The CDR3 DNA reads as TGTGCCAGCAGTTATCTAGCGGGGAGCCAAGAGACCCAGTACTTC. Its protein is CASSYLAGSQETQYF.

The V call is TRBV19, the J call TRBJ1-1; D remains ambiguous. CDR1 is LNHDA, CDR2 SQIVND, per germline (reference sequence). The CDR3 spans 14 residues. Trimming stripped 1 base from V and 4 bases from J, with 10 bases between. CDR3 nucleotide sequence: TGTGCCAGTAGTATAGTCTTACAGAGCACTGAAGCTTTCTTT. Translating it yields CASSIVLQSTEAFF.

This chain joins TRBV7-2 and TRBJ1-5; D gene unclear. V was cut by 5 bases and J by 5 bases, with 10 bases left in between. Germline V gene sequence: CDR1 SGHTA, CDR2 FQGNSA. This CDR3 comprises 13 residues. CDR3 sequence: CASSQVRDQPQHF. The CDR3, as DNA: TGTGCCAGCAGCCAAGTTCGGGATCAGCCCCAGCATTTT.

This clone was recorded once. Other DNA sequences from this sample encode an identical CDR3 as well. The CDR3 sequence: CASSPRGDYGYTF. The CDR3, as DNA: TGTGCCAGTAGTCCCCGTGGAGACTATGGCTACACCTTC. J is TRBJ1-2 and V is TRBV19; D uncertain. V gave up 5 bases and J gave up 3 bases, with 10 bases separating them. CDR3 length: 13 amino acids. CDR1 and CDR2 from the germline V gene are LNHDA and SQIVND (reference sequence).

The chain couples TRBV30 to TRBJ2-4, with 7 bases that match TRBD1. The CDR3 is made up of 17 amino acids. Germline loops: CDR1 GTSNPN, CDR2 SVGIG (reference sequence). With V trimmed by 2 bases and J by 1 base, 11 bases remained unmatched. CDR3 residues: CAWSTGVTNSAKNIQYF. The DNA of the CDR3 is TGTGCCTGGAGTACAGGGGTCACGAACTCGGCCAAAAACATTCAGTACTTC.

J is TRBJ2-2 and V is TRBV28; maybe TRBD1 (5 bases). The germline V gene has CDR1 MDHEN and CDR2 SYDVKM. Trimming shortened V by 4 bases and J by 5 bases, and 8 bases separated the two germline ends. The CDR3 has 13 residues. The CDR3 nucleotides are TGTGCCAGCAGTTACAAGGGGACCGGGGAGCTGTTTTTT. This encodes CASSYKGTGELFF. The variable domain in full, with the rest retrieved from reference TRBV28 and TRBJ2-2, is DVKVTQSSRYLVKRTGEKVFLECVQDMDHENMFWYRQDPGLGLRLIYFSYDVKMKEKGDIPEGYSVSREKKERFSLILESASTNQTSMYLCASSYKGTGELFFGEGSRLTVL.

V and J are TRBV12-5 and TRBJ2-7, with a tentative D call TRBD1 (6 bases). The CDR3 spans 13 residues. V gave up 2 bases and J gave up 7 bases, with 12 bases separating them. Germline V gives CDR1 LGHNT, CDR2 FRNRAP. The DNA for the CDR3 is TGTGCTAGTGGTTTGTTGGGCCAGGGGGAGCAGTACTTC. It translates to CASGLLGQGEQYF.

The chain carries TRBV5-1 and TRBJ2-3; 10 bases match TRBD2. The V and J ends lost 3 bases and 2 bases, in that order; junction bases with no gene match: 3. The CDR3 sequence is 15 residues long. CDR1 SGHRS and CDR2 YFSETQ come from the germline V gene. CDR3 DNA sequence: TGCGCCAGCAGCTCGGGACTAGCGTACACAGATACGCAGTATTTT. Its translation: CASSSGLAYTDTQYF.

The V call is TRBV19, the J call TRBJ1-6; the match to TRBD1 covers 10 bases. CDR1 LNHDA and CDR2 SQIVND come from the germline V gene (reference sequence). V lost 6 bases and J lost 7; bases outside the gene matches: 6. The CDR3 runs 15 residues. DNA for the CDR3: TGTGCCAGTAGATCGGACAGGGGGAACAATTCACCCCTCCACTTT. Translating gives CASRSDRGNNSPLHF.

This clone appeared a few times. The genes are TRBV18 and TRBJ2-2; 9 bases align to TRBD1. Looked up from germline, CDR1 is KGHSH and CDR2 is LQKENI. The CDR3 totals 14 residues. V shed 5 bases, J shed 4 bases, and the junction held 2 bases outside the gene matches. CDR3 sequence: CASSGQGITGELFF. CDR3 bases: TGTGCCAGCTCAGGACAGGGGATCACCGGGGAGCTGTTTTTT.

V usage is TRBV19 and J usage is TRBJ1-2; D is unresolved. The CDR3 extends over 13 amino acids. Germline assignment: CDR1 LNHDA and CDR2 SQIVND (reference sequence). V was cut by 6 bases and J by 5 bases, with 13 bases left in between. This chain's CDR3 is CASRRAGTYGYTF. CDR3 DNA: TGTGCCAGTAGGCGGGCGGGTACATATGGCTACACCTTC.

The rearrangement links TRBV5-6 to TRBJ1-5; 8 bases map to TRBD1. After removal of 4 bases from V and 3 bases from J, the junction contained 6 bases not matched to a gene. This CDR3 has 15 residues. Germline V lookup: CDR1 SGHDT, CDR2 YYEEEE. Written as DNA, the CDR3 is TGTGCCAGCAGCAGAGGACAGGGCGCCAATCAGCCCCAGCATTTT. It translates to CASSRGQGANQPQHF.

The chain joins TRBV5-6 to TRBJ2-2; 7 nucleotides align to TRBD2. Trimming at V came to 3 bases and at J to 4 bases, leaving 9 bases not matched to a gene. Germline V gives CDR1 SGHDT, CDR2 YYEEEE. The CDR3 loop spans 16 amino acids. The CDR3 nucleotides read TGTGCCAGCAGCTCATTCGGGACTACCTTCACCGGGGAGCTGTTTTTT. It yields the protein CASSSFGTTFTGELFF.

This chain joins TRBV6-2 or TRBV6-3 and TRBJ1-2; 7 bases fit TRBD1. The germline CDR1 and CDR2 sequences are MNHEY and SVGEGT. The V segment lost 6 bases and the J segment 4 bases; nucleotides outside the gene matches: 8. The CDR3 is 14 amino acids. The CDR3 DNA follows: TGTGCCAGCAGCCGCTGGACAGGACCCTATGGCTACACCTTC. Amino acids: CASSRWTGPYGYTF.

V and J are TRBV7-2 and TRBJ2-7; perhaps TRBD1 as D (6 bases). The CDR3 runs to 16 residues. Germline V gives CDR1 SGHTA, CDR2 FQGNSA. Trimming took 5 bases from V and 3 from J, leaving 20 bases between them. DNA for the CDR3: TGTGCCAGCAGCGGCATGAGGGGGACAATTGGCTACGAGCAGTACTTC. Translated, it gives CASSGMRGTIGYEQYF.

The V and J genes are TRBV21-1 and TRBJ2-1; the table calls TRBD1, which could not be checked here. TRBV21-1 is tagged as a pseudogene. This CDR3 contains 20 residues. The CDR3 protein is CASSKAPFSFRDRVYNEQFF. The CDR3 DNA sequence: TGTGCCAGCAGCAAAGCTCCATTTAGTTTCCGGGACAGGGTCTACAATGAGCAGTTCTTC.

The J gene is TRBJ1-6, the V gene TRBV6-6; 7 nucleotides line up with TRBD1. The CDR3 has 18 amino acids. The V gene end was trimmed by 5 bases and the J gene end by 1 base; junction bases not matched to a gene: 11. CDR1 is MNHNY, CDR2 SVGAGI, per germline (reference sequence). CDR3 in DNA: TGTGCCAGCAGTCGGAACACAGGGGTTGGTTCCTATAATTCACCCCTCCACTTT. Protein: CASSRNTGVGSYNSPLHF.

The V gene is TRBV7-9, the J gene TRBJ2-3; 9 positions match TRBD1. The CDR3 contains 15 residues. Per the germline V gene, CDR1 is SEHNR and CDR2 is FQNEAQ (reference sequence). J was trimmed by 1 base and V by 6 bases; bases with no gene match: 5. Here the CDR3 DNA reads TGTGCCAGCAGGGCCGACAGGGGGGGCACAGATACGCAGTATTTT. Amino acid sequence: CASRADRGGTDTQYF.

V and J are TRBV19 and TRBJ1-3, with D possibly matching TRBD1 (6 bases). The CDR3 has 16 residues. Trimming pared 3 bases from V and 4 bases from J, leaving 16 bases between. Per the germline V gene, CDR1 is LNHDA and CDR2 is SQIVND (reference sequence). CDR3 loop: CASSMLQGSKGNTIYF. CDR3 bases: TGTGCCAGTAGTATGCTCCAGGGGAGTAAAGGAAACACCATATATTTT.